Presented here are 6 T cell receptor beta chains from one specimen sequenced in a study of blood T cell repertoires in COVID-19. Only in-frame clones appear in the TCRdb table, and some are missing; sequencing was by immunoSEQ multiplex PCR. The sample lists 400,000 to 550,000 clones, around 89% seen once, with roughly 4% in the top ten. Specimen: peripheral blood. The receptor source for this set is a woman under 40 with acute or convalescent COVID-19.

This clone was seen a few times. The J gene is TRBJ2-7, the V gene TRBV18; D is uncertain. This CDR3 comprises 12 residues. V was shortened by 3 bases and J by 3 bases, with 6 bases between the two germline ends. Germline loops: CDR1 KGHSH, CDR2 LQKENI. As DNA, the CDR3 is TGTGCCAGCTCACCGGAGAACTACGAGCAGTACTTC. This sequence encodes CASSPENYEQYF. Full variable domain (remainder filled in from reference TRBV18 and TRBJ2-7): NAGVMQNPRHLVRRRGQEARLRCSPMKGHSHVYWYRQLPEEGLKFMVYLQKENIIDESGMPKERFSAEFPKEGPSILRIQQVVRGDSAAYFCASSPENYEQYFGPGTRLTVT.

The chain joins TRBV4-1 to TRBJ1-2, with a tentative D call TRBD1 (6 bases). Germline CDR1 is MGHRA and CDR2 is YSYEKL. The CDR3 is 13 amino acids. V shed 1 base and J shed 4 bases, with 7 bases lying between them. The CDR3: CASSQGTAYGYTF. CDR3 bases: TGCGCCAGCAGCCAAGGGACAGCCTATGGCTACACCTTC.

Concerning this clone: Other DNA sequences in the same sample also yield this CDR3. CDR3 sequence (DNA): TGTGCCTGGAGTGTACGGGGTAATTCACCCCTCCACTTT. It translates to CAWSVRGNSPLHF. The chain recombines TRBV30 with TRBJ1-6; D gene uncertain. Trimming removed 0 bases at V and 6 bases at J, with 6 bases between. CDR1 and CDR2 from the germline V gene are GTSNPN and SVGIG (reference sequence). CDR3 length equals 13 residues.

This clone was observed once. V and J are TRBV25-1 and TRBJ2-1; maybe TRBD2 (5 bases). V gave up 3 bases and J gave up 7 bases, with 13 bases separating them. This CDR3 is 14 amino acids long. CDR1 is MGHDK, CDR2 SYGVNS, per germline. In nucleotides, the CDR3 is TGTGCCAGCAGTGACGCGGCCACGGGGAATGAGCAGTTCTTC. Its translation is CASSDAATGNEQFF.

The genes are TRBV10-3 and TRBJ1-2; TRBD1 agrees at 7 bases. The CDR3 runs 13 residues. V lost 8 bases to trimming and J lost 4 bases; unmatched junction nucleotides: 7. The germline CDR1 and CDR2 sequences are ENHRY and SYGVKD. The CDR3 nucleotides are TGTGCCATCGGCCAACAGGGGCCCTATGGCTACACCTTC. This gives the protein CAIGQQGPYGYTF.

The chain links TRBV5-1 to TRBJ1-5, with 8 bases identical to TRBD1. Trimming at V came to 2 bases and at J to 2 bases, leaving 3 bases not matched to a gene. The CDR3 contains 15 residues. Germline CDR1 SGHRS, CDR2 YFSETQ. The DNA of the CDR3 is TGCGCCAGCAGCTTTCAGGGGGCTGGCAATCAGCCCCAGCATTTT. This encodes CASSFQGAGNQPQHF.